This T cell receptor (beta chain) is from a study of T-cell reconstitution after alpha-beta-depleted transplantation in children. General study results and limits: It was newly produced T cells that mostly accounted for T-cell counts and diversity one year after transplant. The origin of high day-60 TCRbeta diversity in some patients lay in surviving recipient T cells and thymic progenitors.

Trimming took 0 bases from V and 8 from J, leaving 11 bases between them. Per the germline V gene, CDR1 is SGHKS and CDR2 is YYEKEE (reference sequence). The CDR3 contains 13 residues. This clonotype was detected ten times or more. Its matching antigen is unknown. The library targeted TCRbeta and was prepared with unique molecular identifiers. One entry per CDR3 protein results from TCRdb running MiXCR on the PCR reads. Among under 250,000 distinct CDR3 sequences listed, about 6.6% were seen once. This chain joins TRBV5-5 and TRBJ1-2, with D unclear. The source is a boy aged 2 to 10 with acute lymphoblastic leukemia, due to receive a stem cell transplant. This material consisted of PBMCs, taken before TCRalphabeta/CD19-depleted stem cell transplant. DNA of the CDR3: TGTGCCAGCAGCTTGGGTGTCGGGAAGGGCTACACCTTC. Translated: CASSLGVGKGYTF.